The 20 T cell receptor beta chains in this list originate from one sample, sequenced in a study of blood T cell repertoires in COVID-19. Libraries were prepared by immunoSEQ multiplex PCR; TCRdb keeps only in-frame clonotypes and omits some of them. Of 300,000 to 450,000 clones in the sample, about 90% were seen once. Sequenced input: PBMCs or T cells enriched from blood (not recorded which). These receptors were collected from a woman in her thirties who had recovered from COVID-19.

The CDR3 region has the DNA TGTGCCAGCCGAACCACAGGGATGACAGATACGCAGTATTTT. Protein: CASRTTGMTDTQYF. The chain employs TRBV18 and TRBJ2-3; possibly TRBD1 for D (6 bases). Germline CDR1 KGHSH, CDR2 LQKENI. This CDR3 is built from 14 residues. Deletions cut 8 bases from V and 3 bases from J, with 15 bases between.

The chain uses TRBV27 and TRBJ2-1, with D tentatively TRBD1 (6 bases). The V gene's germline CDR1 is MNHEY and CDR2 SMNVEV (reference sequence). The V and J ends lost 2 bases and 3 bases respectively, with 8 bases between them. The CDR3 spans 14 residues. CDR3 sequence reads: CASSLGRGYNEQFF. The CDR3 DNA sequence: TGTGCCAGCAGTTTAGGCAGGGGCTACAATGAGCAGTTCTTC.

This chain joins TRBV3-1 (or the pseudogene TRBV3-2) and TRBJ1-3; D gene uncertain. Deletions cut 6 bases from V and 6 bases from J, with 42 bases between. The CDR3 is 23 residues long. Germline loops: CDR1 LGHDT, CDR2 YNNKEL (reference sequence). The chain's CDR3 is CASSSRPPFSQVLAWNNENTIYF. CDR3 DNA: TGTGCCAGCAGTTCCCGCCCCCCCTTCAGCCAAGTGTTAGCGTGGAATAACGAAAACACCATATATTTT.

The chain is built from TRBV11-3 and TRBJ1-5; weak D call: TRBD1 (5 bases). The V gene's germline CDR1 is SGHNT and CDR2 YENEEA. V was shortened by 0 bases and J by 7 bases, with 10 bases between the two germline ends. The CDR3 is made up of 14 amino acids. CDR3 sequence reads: CASSLERQIQPQHF. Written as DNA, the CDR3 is TGTGCCAGCAGCTTAGAGCGACAGATCCAGCCCCAGCATTTT.

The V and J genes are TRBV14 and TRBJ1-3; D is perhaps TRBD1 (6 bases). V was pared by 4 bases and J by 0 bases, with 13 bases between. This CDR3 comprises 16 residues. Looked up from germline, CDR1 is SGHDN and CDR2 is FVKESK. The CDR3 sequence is CASSPGDTSSGNTIYF. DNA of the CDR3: TGTGCCAGCAGCCCAGGGGACACGAGCTCTGGAAACACCATATATTTT.

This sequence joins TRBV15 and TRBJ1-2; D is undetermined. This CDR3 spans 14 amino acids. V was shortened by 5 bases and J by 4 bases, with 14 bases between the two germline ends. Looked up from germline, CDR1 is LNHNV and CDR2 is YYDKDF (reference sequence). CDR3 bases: TGTGCCACCAGCGTACCCCAACAGATCTATGGCTACACCTTC. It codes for CATSVPQQIYGYTF. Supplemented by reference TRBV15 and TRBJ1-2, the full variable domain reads DAMVIQNPRYQVTQFGKPVTLSCSQTLNHNVMYWYQQKSSQAPKLLFHYYDKDFNNEADTPDNFQSRRPNTSFCFLDIRSPGLGDTAMYLCATSVPQQIYGYTFGSGTRLTVV.

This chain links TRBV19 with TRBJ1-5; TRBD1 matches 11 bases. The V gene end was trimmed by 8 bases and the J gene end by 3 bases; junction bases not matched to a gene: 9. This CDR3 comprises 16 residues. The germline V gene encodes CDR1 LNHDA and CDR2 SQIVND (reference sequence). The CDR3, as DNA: TGTGCCAGTCGCAGGGGGGACAGGGGGATCAATCAGCCCCAGCATTTT. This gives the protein CASRRGDRGINQPQHF.

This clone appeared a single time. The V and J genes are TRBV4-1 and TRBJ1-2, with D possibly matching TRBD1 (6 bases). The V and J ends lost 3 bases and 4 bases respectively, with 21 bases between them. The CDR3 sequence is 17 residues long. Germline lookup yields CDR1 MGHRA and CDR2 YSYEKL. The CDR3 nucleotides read TGCGCCAGCAGCCAGGAGGGGGGGACTGGAAGCATCTATGGCTACACCTTC. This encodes CASSQEGGTGSIYGYTF.

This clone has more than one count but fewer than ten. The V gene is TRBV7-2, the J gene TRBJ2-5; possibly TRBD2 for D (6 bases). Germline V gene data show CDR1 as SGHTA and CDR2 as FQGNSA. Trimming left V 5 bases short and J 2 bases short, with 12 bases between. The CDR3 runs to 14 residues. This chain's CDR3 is CASSRGSSQETQYF. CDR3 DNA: TGTGCCAGCAGCCGGGGGTCGTCGCAAGAGACCCAGTACTTC.

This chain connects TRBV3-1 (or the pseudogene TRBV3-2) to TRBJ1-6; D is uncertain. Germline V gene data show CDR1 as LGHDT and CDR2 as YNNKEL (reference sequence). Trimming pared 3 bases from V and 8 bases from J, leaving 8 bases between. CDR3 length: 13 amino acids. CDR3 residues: CASSHSLDSPLHF. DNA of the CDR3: TGTGCCAGCAGCCATAGTCTAGATTCACCCCTCCACTTT.

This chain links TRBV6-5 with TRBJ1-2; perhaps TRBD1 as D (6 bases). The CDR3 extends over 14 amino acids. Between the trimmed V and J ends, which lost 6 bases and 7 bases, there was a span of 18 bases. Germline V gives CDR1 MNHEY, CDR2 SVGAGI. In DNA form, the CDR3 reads TGTGCCAGCAGACTGACAGGTTTATTGGGTGGCTACACCTTC. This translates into CASRLTGLLGGYTF.

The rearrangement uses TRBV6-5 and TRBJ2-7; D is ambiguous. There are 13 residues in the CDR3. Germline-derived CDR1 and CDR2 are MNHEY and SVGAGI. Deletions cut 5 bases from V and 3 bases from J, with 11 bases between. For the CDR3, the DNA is TGTGCCAGCAGTAGTAGAAGTAGCTACGAGCAGTACTTC. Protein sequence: CASSSRSSYEQYF.

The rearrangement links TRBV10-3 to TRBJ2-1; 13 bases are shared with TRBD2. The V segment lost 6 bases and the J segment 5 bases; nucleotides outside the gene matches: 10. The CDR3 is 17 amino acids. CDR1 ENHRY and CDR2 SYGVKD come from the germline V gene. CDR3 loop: CAISASGTSGDNNEQFF. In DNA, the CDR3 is TGTGCCATCAGCGCTAGCGGGACTAGCGGGGATAACAATGAGCAGTTCTTC.

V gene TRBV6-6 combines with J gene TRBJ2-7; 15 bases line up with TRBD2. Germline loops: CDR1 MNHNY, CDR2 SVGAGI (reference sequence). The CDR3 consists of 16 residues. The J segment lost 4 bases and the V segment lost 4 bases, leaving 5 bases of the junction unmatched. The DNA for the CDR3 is TGTGCCAGCAGTTCCCCGGGACTAGCGGGGGGATACGAGCAGTACTTC. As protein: CASSSPGLAGGYEQYF.

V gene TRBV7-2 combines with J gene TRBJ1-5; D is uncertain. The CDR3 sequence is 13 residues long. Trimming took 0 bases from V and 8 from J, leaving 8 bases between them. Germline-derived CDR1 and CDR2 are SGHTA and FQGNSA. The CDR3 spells CASSLAYSEPQHF. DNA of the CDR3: TGTGCCAGCAGCTTAGCCTATTCGGAGCCCCAGCATTTT.

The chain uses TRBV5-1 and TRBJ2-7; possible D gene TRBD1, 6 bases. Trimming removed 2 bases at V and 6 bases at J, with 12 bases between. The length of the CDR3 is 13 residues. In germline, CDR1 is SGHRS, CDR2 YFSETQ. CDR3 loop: CASSFPGAVEQYF. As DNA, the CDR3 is TGCGCCAGCAGCTTTCCAGGGGCGGTCGAGCAGTACTTC.

Written as DNA, the CDR3 is TGTGCCAGCAGGGGTGGGACATCGGGAACCGGGGAGCTGTTTTTT. This codes for CASRGGTSGTGELFF. V is TRBV2 and J is TRBJ2-2, with D perhaps TRBD1 (6 bases). Germline-derived CDR1 and CDR2 are SNHLY and FYNNEI. V shed 6 bases and J shed 5 bases, with 16 bases lying between them. The CDR3 runs to 15 residues. The full variable domain, completed using reference TRBV2 and TRBJ2-2, is EPEVTQTPSHQVTQMGQEVILRCVPISNHLYFYWYRQILGQKVEFLVSFYNNEISEKSEIFDDQFSVERPDGSNFTLKIRSTKLEDSAMYFCASRGGTSGTGELFFGEGSRLTVL.

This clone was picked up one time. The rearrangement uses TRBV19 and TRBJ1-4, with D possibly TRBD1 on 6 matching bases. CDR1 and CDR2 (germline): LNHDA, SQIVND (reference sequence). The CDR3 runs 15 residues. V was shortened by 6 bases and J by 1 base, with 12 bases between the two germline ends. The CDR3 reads CASSTLTGTNEKLFF. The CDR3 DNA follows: TGTGCCAGTAGCACCCTGACAGGAACTAATGAAAAACTGTTTTTT.

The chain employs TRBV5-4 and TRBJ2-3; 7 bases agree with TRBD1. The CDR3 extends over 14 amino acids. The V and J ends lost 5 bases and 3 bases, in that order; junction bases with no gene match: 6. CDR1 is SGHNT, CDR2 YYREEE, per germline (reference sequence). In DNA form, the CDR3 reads TGTGCCAGCAGTCAGGGACAGAGGACAGATACGCAGTATTTT. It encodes CASSQGQRTDTQYF. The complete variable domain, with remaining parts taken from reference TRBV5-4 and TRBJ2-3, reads ETGVTQSPTHLIKTRGQQVTLRCSSQSGHNTVSWYQQALGQGPQFIFQYYREEENGRGNFPPRFSGLQFPNYSSELNVNALELDDSALYLCASSQGQRTDTQYFGPGTRLTVL.

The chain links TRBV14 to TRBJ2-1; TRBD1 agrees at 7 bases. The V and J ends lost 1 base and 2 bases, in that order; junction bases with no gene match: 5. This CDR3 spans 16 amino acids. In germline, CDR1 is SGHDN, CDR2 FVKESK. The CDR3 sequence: CASSQVGTEAYNEQFF. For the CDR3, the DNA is TGTGCCAGCAGCCAAGTCGGGACAGAGGCCTACAATGAGCAGTTCTTC.